The entry below gives a single TCR beta chain sequence along with its context. The target antigen is unknown. This sample was taken from a study of blood T cells in healthy people across ages. On the study more broadly: Template switching picked up about one barcoded beta molecule for each two T cells.

The CDR3 length is 13 residues. Germline V gene data show CDR1 as GTSNPN and CDR2 as SVGIG (reference sequence). Trimming removed 0 bases at V and 6 bases at J, with 11 bases between. General observations from the study: Whereas aged donors had fewer naive CD4+ cells, long-lived donors had more of them and higher diversity. Significant beta diversity loss was already apparent by age approximately 38, declining roughly linearly.

A sample-barcoded 5' primer and a J-beta primer mix were used in a second PCR of roughly 7 to 12 cycles. Each TCR beta cDNA got a 12-nucleotide random molecular identifier. TCRdb independently ran MiXCR on the 5' RACE reads; one entry per CDR3 protein. In the table there are about 780,000 distinct CDR3 sequences, less than 60% of which are singletons. This chain connects TRBV30 to TRBJ1-1; D unresolved. Material: blood. This receptor was obtained from an elderly man in good health. This chain's CDR3 is CAWSVPWIPEAFF. CDR3 nucleotides: TGTGCCTGGAGTGTACCGTGGATCCCTGAAGCTTTCTTT.